Sequencing of this T cell receptor (beta chain) was carried out in a study of cytomegalovirus exposure and HLA in healthy donors. Notes on the study in general: Rare TCR sequences predominated, though certain public TCRs were found in many donors. In an earlier analysis, most TCR beta V segments were productive about 87% or about 30% of the time.

CDR3 length: 17 amino acids. These donors counted as nominally healthy when sampled, but unrecorded immune exposures were likely. Primers included in the PCR were 60 Vbeta and 13 Jbeta primers. Original methodology: An analysis performed later counted 73 million or so unique TCR beta chains (around 9.9 million of them shared). Generated by immunoSEQ multiplex PCR, the TCRdb table keeps only in-frame clones and is missing some. The V and J calls and clone size are taken from that table; D and trimming were inferred from the DNA. The sample records 130,000 or so clones, 60% to 80% being singletons. Notes on this clone: Its antigen is not known.

This sequence was found in a female donor in good health and CMV-seronegative. V is TRBV12-2 and J is TRBJ1-3. TRBV12-2 is labeled a pseudogene. Sequencing used PBMCs. The CDR3 sequence: CASRSRAGGYTGNTIYF. CDR3 DNA sequence: TGTGCAAGTCGCTCCCGAGCCGGGGGTTACACTGGAAACACCATATATTTT.